The 16 T cell receptor beta chains in this list originate from one sample, sequenced in a study of identical twins. TCRdb reprocessed the 5' RACE reads via MiXCR and lists one record per CDR3 protein. Among 450,000 to 650,000 distinct CDR3 sequences listed, over 12% were seen once. The data also belong to a second study, concerning yellow fever vaccine responses in identical twins.

The sample consisted of CD4+ T cells sorted from blood. The receptors here all came from a woman aged 18-29 years in good health.

With respect to this clonotype: Sequence at one end of the junction differs from germline and may be a read error. The V and J genes are TRBV2 and TRBJ2-1; 13 bases line up with TRBD2. The CDR3 has 18 residues. Germline V gene data show CDR1 as SNHLY and CDR2 as FYNNEI. DNA of the CDR3: TGTACCAGCAGTTTCGGGACCCCGGGACTAGCGGGGTACAATGAGCAGTTCTTC. This translates into CTSSFGTPGLAGYNEQFF.

The V call is TRBV7-9, the J call TRBJ1-2; maybe TRBD1 (5 bases). Looked up from germline, CDR1 is SEHNR and CDR2 is FQNEAQ (reference sequence). This CDR3 is 15 amino acids long. Trimming left V 1 base short and J 3 bases short, with 12 bases between. CDR3: CASSLVVGRDYGYTF. The CDR3 nucleotides are TGTGCCAGCAGCTTAGTGGTTGGCAGGGACTATGGCTACACCTTC.

The chain is built from TRBV24-1 and TRBJ1-2; unclear D gene. This CDR3 is 15 amino acids long. With 3 bases removed from V and 10 bases from J, the gap between germline ends came to 20 bases. Germline V CDR1 and CDR2: KGHDR, SFDVKD. The CDR3 loop reads CATSDPDGPKEDYTF. The CDR3 DNA follows: TGTGCCACCAGTGATCCGGACGGACCGAAGGAGGACTACACCTTC.

This clonotype has more than one count but fewer than ten. J is TRBJ2-7 and V is TRBV5-5; 12 bases are shared with TRBD2. The CDR3 spans 16 residues. The V segment lost 5 bases and the J segment 0 bases; nucleotides outside the gene matches: 6. Per germline, CDR1 SGHKS and CDR2 YYEKEE (reference sequence). The CDR3 coding sequence is TGTGCCAGCAGGACCGGACTAGCGGGATACTCCTACGAGCAGTACTTC. It is translated as CASRTGLAGYSYEQYF.

In this sample, this clonotype turned up a few times. J is TRBJ2-1 and V is TRBV9, with D unclear. This CDR3 has 16 residues. The V end lost 0 bases, the J end lost 0 bases, and 10 bases lay between the germline ends. The germline gives CDR1 SGDLS, CDR2 YYNGEE. The CDR3 DNA follows: TGTGCCAGCAGCGTAGAGGCATACAGCTCCTACAATGAGCAGTTCTTC. Amino acid sequence: CASSVEAYSSYNEQFF.

This clonotype showed up just a few times. The gene calls are TRBV9 and TRBJ2-7; maybe TRBD1 (5 bases). CDR3 length: 14 amino acids. Germline lookup yields CDR1 SGDLS and CDR2 YYNGEE. The germline V and J ends were trimmed by 4 bases and 5 bases, with 16 bases remaining between them. CDR3 sequence reads: CASSPQQGDDEQYF. The CDR3 DNA reads TGTGCCAGCAGCCCCCAGCAGGGCGACGACGAGCAGTACTTC.

This clonotype was observed a few times. The chain is built from TRBV5-1 and TRBJ1-2, with TRBD1 identical over 7 bases. Germline CDR1 reads SGHRS; CDR2 reads YFSETQ. The J segment lost 6 bases and the V segment lost 4 bases, leaving 6 bases of the junction unmatched. This CDR3 region has 13 residues. CDR3 in amino acids: CASSLTGYDGYTF. In DNA form, the CDR3 reads TGCGCCAGCAGCCTGACAGGGTATGATGGCTACACCTTC. The full variable domain, completed using reference TRBV5-1 and TRBJ1-2, is KAGVTQTPRYLIKTRGQQVTLSCSPISGHRSVSWYQQTPGQGLQFLFEYFSETQRNKGNFPGRFSGRQFSNSRSEMNVSTLELGDSALYLCASSLTGYDGYTFGSGTRLTVV.

Only a few counts were recorded for this clonotype. The genes are TRBV5-1 and TRBJ2-3, with 11 bases that match TRBD2. Germline CDR1 is SGHRS and CDR2 is YFSETQ. The trim removed 4 bases at V and 8 bases at J, leaving 12 bases unmatched. The CDR3 totals 16 residues. The CDR3 spells CASSPGTSGASGTQYF. The CDR3, as DNA: TGCGCCAGCAGCCCCGGGACTAGCGGTGCGTCTGGTACGCAGTATTTT.

In this sample, this clonotype turned up a few times. J is TRBJ2-1 and V is TRBV25-1, with D perhaps TRBD2 (5 bases). From germline, CDR1 is MGHDK and CDR2 SYGVNS. Trimming pared 3 bases from V and 10 bases from J, leaving 13 bases between. This CDR3 contains 13 residues. CDR3 bases: TGTGCCAGCAGTGACCCCCCACCGGGGGAGCAGTTCTTC. Encoded protein: CASSDPPPGEQFF.

The sample holds a few counts of this clonotype. This sequence joins TRBV4-1 and TRBJ1-1, with D uncertain. This CDR3 has 13 residues. CDR1 is MGHRA and CDR2 is YSYEKL in the germline V gene. V lost 4 bases to trimming and J lost 3 bases, with 9 bases between them. CDR3 in amino acids: CASSLRWDTEAFF. CDR3 in DNA: TGCGCCAGCAGCCTTCGATGGGACACTGAAGCTTTCTTT.

This chain uses TRBV7-8 with TRBJ2-3, with D perhaps matching TRBD2 (7 bases). The CDR3 has 13 amino acids. The V end lost 9 bases, the J end lost 7 bases, and 17 bases lay between the germline ends. Germline V gene sequence: CDR1 SGHVS, CDR2 FQNEAQ. Here the CDR3 reads CASKPAGAYTQYF. CDR3 DNA: TGTGCCAGTAAGCCCGCGGGGGCCTATACGCAGTATTTT.

The gene calls are TRBV7-9 and TRBJ1-1, with D possibly TRBD1 on 5 matching bases. Looked up from germline, CDR1 is SEHNR and CDR2 is FQNEAQ (reference sequence). V lost 2 bases to trimming and J lost 6 bases, with 16 bases between them. CDR3 length equals 15 residues. CDR3 coding DNA: TGTGCCAGCAGCTTAATCCCCGCGGGGGAAGCTGAAGCTTTCTTT. Translation: CASSLIPAGEAEAFF.

The V gene is TRBV5-1, the J gene TRBJ1-1; D possibly corresponds to TRBD1 (6 bases). The CDR3 extends over 15 amino acids. Per the germline V gene, CDR1 is SGHRS and CDR2 is YFSETQ. The V gene lost 5 bases and the J gene lost 0 bases, with 14 bases spanning the gap. This CDR3 is CASSPGHSMNTEAFF. The CDR3 coding sequence is TGCGCCAGCAGTCCGGGACACTCCATGAACACTGAAGCTTTCTTT.

This clonotype occurred a few times. The J gene is TRBJ2-1, the V gene TRBV5-1; 12 bases agree with TRBD2. V dropped 0 bases and J dropped 7; count of bases not matched to a gene: 5. Germline V gene sequence: CDR1 SGHRS, CDR2 YFSETQ. This CDR3 contains 16 residues. The CDR3 reads CASSLEASGRGNEQFF. CDR3 nucleotides: TGCGCCAGCAGCTTGGAGGCTAGCGGGAGGGGGAATGAGCAGTTCTTC.

This clonotype was seen only a few times. This chain joins TRBV5-1 and TRBJ2-7, with 7 nucleotides matching TRBD1. J lost 6 bases, V lost 0 bases, and 9 bases had no gene match. Per the germline V gene, CDR1 is SGHRS and CDR2 is YFSETQ. The CDR3 is 15 residues long. The CDR3 is CASSLGDSLVTEQYF. The CDR3 DNA sequence: TGCGCCAGCAGCTTGGGGGACAGCCTCGTCACCGAGCAGTACTTC.

Ten or more counts support this clonotype. The CDR3 nucleotides read TGTGCCAGCAGCTTAGGGCAGGTCAATGAGCAGTTCTTC. It encodes CASSLGQVNEQFF. The chain has TRBV7-2 and TRBJ2-1, with D hard to call. CDR3 length: 13 residues. V was cut by 1 base and J by 6 bases, with 7 bases left in between. Germline CDR1 SGHTA, CDR2 FQGNSA.